This passage covers 13 T cell receptor beta chains from one sample sequenced in a study of blood T cell repertoires in COVID-19. TCRdb keeps only in-frame clones here, not all; method: immunoSEQ multiplex PCR. The repertoire holds about 65,000 clones, roughly 90% seen once, with roughly 1.2% in the top ten. The sequenced sample consisted of peripheral blood. Every receptor here comes from a man between 60 and 70 years old with acute or convalescent COVID-19.

This sequence joins TRBV3-1 (or the pseudogene TRBV3-2) and TRBJ1-1; no definite D call. The CDR3 has 13 residues. Germline V gives CDR1 LGHDT, CDR2 YNNKEL (reference sequence). V was trimmed by 1 base and J by 7 bases, leaving 10 bases between them. The CDR3 DNA is TGTGCCAGCAGCCAAGCCGGAGCAGTTGAAGCTTTCTTT. This codes for CASSQAGAVEAFF.

The J gene is TRBJ1-2, the V gene TRBV27, with TRBD1 matching 8 bases. The CDR3 spans 17 residues. Per the germline V gene, CDR1 is MNHEY and CDR2 is SMNVEV (reference sequence). Unmatched junction bases numbered 14, after V lost 2 bases and J lost 6 bases. The CDR3 loop reads CASSLGTGGTGSNGYTF. In DNA, the CDR3 is TGTGCCAGCAGTTTAGGAACCGGTGGGACAGGTAGTAATGGCTACACCTTC.

The rearrangement joins TRBV27 to TRBJ2-7, with a weak D call TRBD1 (5 bases). The CDR3 sequence is 14 residues long. Per the germline V gene, CDR1 is MNHEY and CDR2 is SMNVEV (reference sequence). Trimming shortened V by 6 bases and J by 3 bases, and 15 bases separated the two germline ends. As DNA, the CDR3 is TGTGCCAGCAGCAGGGAAGGAACTCTCTACGAGCAGTACTTC. Amino acids: CASSREGTLYEQYF.

V usage is TRBV12-5 and J usage is TRBJ1-2; D uncertain. V was shortened by 0 bases and J by 3 bases, with 11 bases between the two germline ends. CDR1 and CDR2 from the germline V gene are LGHNT and FRNRAP. The CDR3 sequence is 15 residues long. CDR3 bases: TGTGCTAGTGGTTTGGTACTCTCACAGCACTATGGCTACACCTTC. Translating gives CASGLVLSQHYGYTF. The entire variable domain, with the rest obtained from reference TRBV12-5 and TRBJ1-2, is as follows: DARVTQTPRHKVTEMGQEVTMRCQPILGHNTVFWYRQTMMQGLELLAYFRNRAPLDDSGMPKDRFSAEMPDATLATLKIQPSEPRDSAVYFCASGLVLSQHYGYTFGSGTRLTVV.

The chain recombines TRBV14 with TRBJ1-6; 8 bases map to TRBD1. V lost 1 base and J lost 6; bases outside the gene matches: 5. The CDR3 runs to 16 residues. Germline assignment: CDR1 SGHDN and CDR2 FVKESK. The CDR3 DNA is TGTGCCAGCAGCCAAGTTGGAACAGGGGGTAATTCACCCCTCCACTTT. Protein product: CASSQVGTGGNSPLHF.

The V call is TRBV10-3, the J call TRBJ2-7, with 10 bases aligning to TRBD1. CDR1 and CDR2 (germline): ENHRY, SYGVKD. The CDR3 contains 15 residues. V lost 8 bases and J lost 7; bases outside the gene matches: 14. CDR3 sequence reads: CAIVVGTGDSTEQYF. The CDR3 DNA is TGTGCCATCGTGGTTGGGACAGGGGACTCTACGGAGCAGTACTTC.

This clone has only one observation. The chain uses TRBV23-1 and TRBJ1-5, with D tentatively TRBD1 (5 bases). TRBV23-1 qualifies as an ORF whose function is uncertain. The CDR3 runs 17 residues. V was clipped by 0 bases and J by 0 bases, with 12 bases between them. As DNA, the CDR3 is TGCGCCAGCAGTCAATCAGAGAACAGGAATAGCAATCAGCCCCAGCATTTT. Its translation: CASSQSENRNSNQPQHF.

The chain joins TRBV19 to TRBJ1-2; 9 bases fit TRBD1. The CDR3 sequence is 15 residues long. The germline gives CDR1 LNHDA, CDR2 SQIVND (reference sequence). Unmatched junction bases numbered 6, after V lost 4 bases and J lost 3 bases. The DNA for the CDR3 is TGTGCCAGTAGTAATCCGGGACAGGGACACTATGGCTACACCTTC. Encoded protein: CASSNPGQGHYGYTF.

The chain uses TRBV7-9 and TRBJ1-1; no clear D. The germline V gene encodes CDR1 SEHNR and CDR2 FQNEAQ (reference sequence). The V and J ends lost 1 base and 7 bases respectively, with 10 bases between them. This CDR3 has 13 residues. In nucleotides, the CDR3 is TGTGCCAGCAGCTTAGAGGAGCCCTTTGAAGCTTTCTTT. This sequence encodes CASSLEEPFEAFF. Complete variable domain (other parts from reference TRBV7-9 and TRBJ1-1): DTGVSQNPRHKITKRGQNVTFRCDPISEHNRLYWYRQTLGQGPEFLTYFQNEAQLEKSRLLSDRFSAERPKGSFSTLEIQRTEQGDSAMYLCASSLEEPFEAFFGQGTRLTVV.

This clone showed up just once. DNA for the CDR3: TGTGCCAGCTCATCGACATCTCTTGGCACAGATACGCAGTATTTT. Translation gives CASSSTSLGTDTQYF. The chain combines TRBV18 with TRBJ2-3, with D unresolved. This CDR3 has 15 residues. The V end lost 5 bases, the J end lost 1 base, and 13 bases lay between the germline ends. Germline CDR1 KGHSH, CDR2 LQKENI.

The sample holds one count of this clone. The gene calls are TRBV9 and TRBJ2-7, with 8 bases matching TRBD1. The CDR3 extends over 15 amino acids. V shed 0 bases, J shed 6 bases, and the junction held 8 bases outside the gene matches. Germline lookup yields CDR1 SGDLS and CDR2 YYNGEE. In DNA form, the CDR3 reads TGTGCCAGCAGCGTAGCTACAGGGGGATGGGGCGAGCAGTACTTC. It codes for CASSVATGGWGEQYF.

V and J are TRBV27 and TRBJ1-2; D uncertain. This CDR3 spans 13 amino acids. CDR1 and CDR2 from the germline V gene are MNHEY and SMNVEV (reference sequence). The V gene lost 3 bases and the J gene lost 6 bases, with 11 bases spanning the gap. The CDR3 region has the DNA TGTGCCAGCAGTTTGGCCGCGGGTAATGGCTACACCTTC. It codes for CASSLAAGNGYTF.

The chain couples TRBV25-1 to TRBJ2-7; tentative D call: TRBD1 (6 bases). Between the trimmed V and J ends, which lost 3 bases and 2 bases, there was a span of 17 bases. Germline V gives CDR1 MGHDK, CDR2 SYGVNS. This CDR3 is built from 16 residues. The CDR3 spells CASSDLTTGLTYEQYF. In DNA, the CDR3 is TGTGCCAGCAGTGATCTTACGACAGGCTTAACCTACGAGCAGTACTTC.